These 9 T cell receptor beta chains came from one sample sequenced in a study of blood T cell repertoires in COVID-19. Libraries were prepared by immunoSEQ multiplex PCR; TCRdb keeps only in-frame clonotypes and omits some of them. Altogether approximately 90,000 clones are present, 89% being singletons, with the ten largest covering more than 3%. What was sequenced was peripheral blood. The receptor set was obtained from a woman in her seventies with acute or convalescent COVID-19.

The rearrangement uses TRBV6-6 and TRBJ1-6; 7 bases are a match to TRBD1. The CDR3 loop spans 14 amino acids. Per germline, CDR1 MNHNY and CDR2 SVGAGI (reference sequence). The trim removed 10 bases at V and 7 bases at J, leaving 10 bases unmatched. CDR3 DNA: TGTGCCACAACGCGGACAGGCTCGAATTCACCCCTCCACTTT. Residues: CATTRTGSNSPLHF.

The chain links TRBV5-8 to TRBJ1-5; D not certain. From germline, CDR1 is SGHTS and CDR2 YDEGEE. Trimming took off 2 bases at V and 1 base at J, with 16 bases between the two ends. The CDR3 totals 17 residues. In DNA, the CDR3 is TGTGCCAGCAGCTTCCGTGGTGGAGGGAACAGCAATCAGCCCCAGCATTTT. Translation: CASSFRGGGNSNQPQHF.

With regard to this clone: Other nucleotide sequences in the sample specify the same CDR3. The V call is TRBV5-6, the J call TRBJ2-1; D unresolved. Trimming shortened V by 3 bases and J by 4 bases, and 2 bases separated the two germline ends. The germline CDR1 and CDR2 sequences are SGHDT and YYEEEE. This CDR3 comprises 11 residues. The CDR3 DNA reads TGTGCCAGCAGCTCATACAATGAGCAGTTCTTC. Translation: CASSSYNEQFF.

The chain employs TRBV10-2 and TRBJ2-2; 10 bases map to TRBD2. The CDR3 extends over 15 amino acids. Germline V gives CDR1 WSHSY, CDR2 SAAADI. J lost 0 bases, V lost 6 bases, and 1 base had no gene match. This chain's CDR3 is CASRLAGTNTGELFF. The CDR3, as DNA: TGCGCCAGCAGACTAGCGGGGACGAACACCGGGGAGCTGTTTTTT.

This sequence joins TRBV28 and TRBJ1-2, with a weak D call TRBD1 (6 bases). Trimming stripped 1 base from V and 5 bases from J, with 11 bases between. This CDR3 has 14 amino acids. CDR1 and CDR2 from the germline V gene are MDHEN and SYDVKM. The CDR3 region has the DNA TGTGCCAGCAGTTTATCTCGGGACAAATATGGCTACACCTTC. Its translation: CASSLSRDKYGYTF.

The CDR3 loop is CASSLEGAGDGYTF. The CDR3 DNA is TGTGCCAGCAGCTTGGAGGGGGCCGGGGATGGCTACACCTTC. The chain couples TRBV5-6 to TRBJ1-2; 7 bases fit TRBD1. V gave up 0 bases and J gave up 6 bases; unmatched junction bases: 5. Germline lookup yields CDR1 SGHDT and CDR2 YYEEEE. The CDR3 contains 14 residues.

The chain couples TRBV19 to TRBJ2-5, with D perhaps matching TRBD2 (5 bases). Germline V gene data show CDR1 as LNHDA and CDR2 as SQIVND (reference sequence). Trimming left V 6 bases short and J 9 bases short, with 17 bases between. This CDR3 comprises 13 residues. The chain's CDR3 is CASSFEGRVAQYF. For the CDR3, the DNA is TGTGCCAGTAGCTTTGAGGGTCGAGTGGCCCAGTACTTC.

The chain is built from TRBV21-1 and TRBJ1-4. TRBV21-1 is recorded as a pseudogene. The CDR3 spans 16 residues. CDR3 in amino acids: CASSNRGALANEKLFF. As DNA, the CDR3 is TGTGCCAGCAGCAACCGGGGGGCTTTGGCTAATGAAAAACTGTTTTTT.

This clone came up a few times. V and J are TRBV5-3 and TRBJ1-6; possibly TRBD1 for D (5 bases). TRBV5-3 is assigned to the ORF class and has an uncertain function. CDR3 length: 15 residues. V was trimmed by 1 base and J by 8 bases, leaving 13 bases between them. CDR3 residues: CARSLYGRADSPLHF. The DNA of the CDR3 is TGTGCCAGAAGCTTGTATGGCAGGGCGGATTCACCCCTCCACTTT.